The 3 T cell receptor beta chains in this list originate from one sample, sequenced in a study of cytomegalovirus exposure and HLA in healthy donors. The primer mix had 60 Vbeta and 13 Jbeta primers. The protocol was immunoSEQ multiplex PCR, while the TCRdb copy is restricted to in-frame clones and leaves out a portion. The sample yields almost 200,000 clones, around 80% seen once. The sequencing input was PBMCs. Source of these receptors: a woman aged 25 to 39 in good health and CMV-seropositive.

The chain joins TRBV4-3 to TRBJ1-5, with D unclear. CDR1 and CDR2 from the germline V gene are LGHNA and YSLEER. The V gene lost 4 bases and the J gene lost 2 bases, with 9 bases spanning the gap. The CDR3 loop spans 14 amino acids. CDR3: CASSLSGGNQPQHF. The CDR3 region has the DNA TGCGCCAGCAGCCTTTCCGGGGGCAATCAGCCCCAGCATTTT.

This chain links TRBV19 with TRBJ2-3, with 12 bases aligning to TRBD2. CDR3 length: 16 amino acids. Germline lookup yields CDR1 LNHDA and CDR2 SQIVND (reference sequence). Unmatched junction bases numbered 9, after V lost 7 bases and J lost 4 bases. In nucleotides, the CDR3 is TGTGCCAGTACCGACCGACTAGCGGGAGCATCAGATACGCAGTATTTT. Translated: CASTDRLAGASDTQYF.

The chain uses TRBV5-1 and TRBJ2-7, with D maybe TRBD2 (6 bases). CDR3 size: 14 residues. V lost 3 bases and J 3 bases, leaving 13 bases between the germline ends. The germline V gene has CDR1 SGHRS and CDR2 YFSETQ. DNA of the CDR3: TGCGCCAGCAGCTCCCCGGAGGGCTTCTACGAGCAGTACTTC. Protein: CASSSPEGFYEQYF. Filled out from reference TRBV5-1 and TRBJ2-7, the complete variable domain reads KAGVTQTPRYLIKTRGQQVTLSCSPISGHRSVSWYQQTPGQGLQFLFEYFSETQRNKGNFPGRFSGRQFSNSRSEMNVSTLELGDSALYLCASSSPEGFYEQYFGPGTRLTVT.